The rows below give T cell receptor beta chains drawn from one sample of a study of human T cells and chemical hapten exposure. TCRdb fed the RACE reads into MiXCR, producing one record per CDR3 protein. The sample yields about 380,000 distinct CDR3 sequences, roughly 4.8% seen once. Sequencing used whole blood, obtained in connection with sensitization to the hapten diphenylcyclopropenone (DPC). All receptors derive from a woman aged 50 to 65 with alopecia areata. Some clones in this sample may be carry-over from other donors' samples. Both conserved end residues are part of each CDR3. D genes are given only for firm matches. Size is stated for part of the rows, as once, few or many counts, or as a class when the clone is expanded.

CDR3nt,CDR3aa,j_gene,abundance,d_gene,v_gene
TGTGCCAGCAGCTTTAGACGCCATCCCCCCACAGATACGCAGTATTTT,CASSFRRHPPTDTQYF,TRBJ2-3,few,.,TRBV7-2
TGTGCCATCAGTGAGTTGGCGGCCTACGAGCAGTACTTC,CAISELAAYEQYF,TRBJ2-7,many,.,TRBV10-3
TGTGCTAGTGGTTTCAGGACTAGCGGGGGGCCTTCAGGTTCCTACGAGCAGTACTTC,CASGFRTSGGPSGSYEQYF,TRBJ2-7,many,TRBD2,TRBV12-5
TGCAGCGTTGAAGTGGACACTAATCAGCCCCAGCATTTT,CSVEVDTNQPQHF,TRBJ1-5,few,.,TRBV29-1
TGTGCCACCAGCTCGAGAAGGGGGATCGAAGATACGCAGTATTTT,CATSSRRGIEDTQYF,TRBJ2-3,.,.,TRBV15
TGTGCCAGCAGTTTCTCTAGCGGACAGACCAATGAGCAGTTCTTC,CASSFSSGQTNEQFF,TRBJ2-1,many,.,TRBV12-3/TRBV12-4
TGTGCCAGTAGAAACAGGGAGCCCACCGGGGAGCTGTTTTTT,CASRNREPTGELFF,TRBJ2-2,few,.,TRBV19
TGCGCCAGCAGCCAAGATCCTAGGACAGGGTGGAATGAGCAGTTCTTC,CASSQDPRTGWNEQFF,TRBJ2-1,many,TRBD1,TRBV4-3
TGTGCCAGCAGCTTAGGATCGGCCGCTCTGAAAGGCTACACCTTC,CASSLGSAALKGYTF,TRBJ1-2,few,.,TRBV11-2
TGTGCCAGCGGGGGACAGGGTCTCTCTGGAAACACCATATATTTT,CASGGQGLSGNTIYF,TRBJ1-3,few,TRBD1,TRBV7-2
TGCGCCAGCAGCCAAGACTCTTTTGGGTATGGCTACACCTTC,CASSQDSFGYGYTF,TRBJ1-2,few,.,TRBV4-3
TGTGCCAGCTCACCACGTGCAGATACGCAGTATTTT,CASSPRADTQYF,TRBJ2-3,many,.,TRBV18
TGTGCCAGCTCATTGGGACTAGCGGGGGACTACAATGAGCAGTTCTTC,CASSLGLAGDYNEQFF,TRBJ2-1,few,TRBD2,TRBV18
TGTGCCTGGAGTGTGGGACAGGGGCCTAATGAAAAACTGTTTTTT,CAWSVGQGPNEKLFF,TRBJ1-4,few,TRBD1,TRBV30
TGTGCCAGTAGTATATGGGCAGGGGGCGGTCAGCCCCAGCATTTT,CASSIWAGGGQPQHF,TRBJ1-5,many,TRBD1,TRBV19
TGTGCCAGCAGCTTAGCCCTCCTCGAACAGGGTTGGTGGGGCCAAGAGACCCAGTACTTC,CASSLALLEQGWWGQETQYF,TRBJ2-5,few,.,TRBV11-2
TGTGCCAGCAGTGAACAGACCCTACGGGGAGAGACCCAGTACTTC,CASSEQTLRGETQYF,TRBJ2-5,many,.,TRBV2
TGTGCCAGCAGCCCGTGGCTGTTAGAGCAGTTCTTC,CASSPWLLEQFF,TRBJ2-1,many,.,TRBV5-6
TGCAGCGCCCGTAAGGACGCAGGGCGGGCCACTGAAGCTTTCTTT,CSARKDAGRATEAFF,TRBJ1-1,many,.,TRBV29-1
TGCAGCGTTTGGTTTCGTGAAAAACTGTTTTTT,CSVWFREKLFF,TRBJ1-4,many,.,TRBV29-1
TGTGCCAGCAGTTTCGGGGAGACGGAGACCCAGTACTTC,CASSFGETETQYF,TRBJ2-5,few,.,TRBV12-3/TRBV12-4
TGTGCCACCTCGGGAGGGGGGGTCTACAATGAGCAGTTCTTC,CATSGGGVYNEQFF,TRBJ2-1,.,TRBD2,TRBV6-5
TGCAGCGTTTGGGGTCTTCAAGAGACCCAGTACTTC,CSVWGLQETQYF,TRBJ2-5,.,.,TRBV29-1
TGTGCCAGCAGTGGAACGGCAGTCTACGAGCAGTACTTC,CASSGTAVYEQYF,TRBJ2-7,many,.,TRBV25-1
TGCGCCAGCAGCCAAGATGGCGACATAAGCTCCTATAATTCACCCCTCCACTTT,CASSQDGDISSYNSPLHF,TRBJ1-6,many,.,TRBV4-1
TGCGCCAGCAGCCAGGGCGGCACCTACGAGCAGTACTTC,CASSQGGTYEQYF,TRBJ2-7,many,.,TRBV5-1
TGTGCCAGCAGCTCGCGACAGGGGCGAAATCCTCTAGCCAAAAACATTCAGTACTTC,CASSSRQGRNPLAKNIQYF,TRBJ2-4,many,TRBD1,TRBV7-2
TGCAGTGCTAGAGATCAGTCGAGAAGTCCAGATACGCAGTATTTT,CSARDQSRSPDTQYF,TRBJ2-3,few,.,TRBV20-1
TGTGCCAGCAGTTCCGGGACAAACTATGGCTACACCTTC,CASSSGTNYGYTF,TRBJ1-2,few,.,TRBV5-6
TGTGCCAGCAGTTACTCCCAAACAGCAAGCGAGCAGTACTTC,CASSYSQTASEQYF,TRBJ2-7,many,.,TRBV6-2/TRBV6-3
TGTGCCAGCAGCTTTATTCGTCGGGGCACAGATACGCAGTATTTT,CASSFIRRGTDTQYF,TRBJ2-3,many,.,TRBV14
TGTGCCAGCAGCCAGGGGATGCAGCCCCAGCATTTT,CASSQGMQPQHF,TRBJ1-5,many,.,TRBV28
TGTGCCAGCAGTCCGACAGGGAACAAAAACATTCAGTACTTC,CASSPTGNKNIQYF,TRBJ2-4,many,TRBD1,TRBV2
TGTGCCACCAGCAGGGACTCTAGCGGGAGGTACGAGCAGTACTTC,CATSRDSSGRYEQYF,TRBJ2-7,few,TRBD2,TRBV15
TGCAGCGCGACCGACACCGGGGAGCTGTTTTTT,CSATDTGELFF,TRBJ2-2,many,.,TRBV29-1
TGCGCCAGCAGCCAACAGGACAGGGGGGTCGACGAGCAGTACTTC,CASSQQDRGVDEQYF,TRBJ2-7,many,TRBD1,TRBV4-1
TGCGCCAGCAGCCAAGACGGGCAGGGGACGGAGATCTTC,CASSQDGQGTEIF,TRBJ2-1,few,.,TRBV4-3
TGTGCCAGCATTTGGACAGACGGGGGATCCTACGAGCAGTACTTC,CASIWTDGGSYEQYF,TRBJ2-7,.,.,TRBV2
TGTGCCAGCAGCGTAGTGAGGGAGGCGATGGCAGATACGCAGTATTTT,CASSVVREAMADTQYF,TRBJ2-3,many,.,TRBV9
TGTGCCAGCAGCTTAGCGCGGGGAGCGGGAGTGGCAACGCAGTATTTT,CASSLARGAGVATQYF,TRBJ2-3,many,TRBD2,TRBV7-2
TGCAGCGTTGAAGGTGCCTACGAGCAGTACTTC,CSVEGAYEQYF,TRBJ2-7,many,.,TRBV29-1
TGCAGCGTTGCAGGACAGGGGGCGACCGGGGAGCTGTTTTTT,CSVAGQGATGELFF,TRBJ2-2,few,TRBD1,TRBV29-1
TGTGCCAGCTCACCAGCACGGACAGGGGGGAACTATAGCAATCAGCCCCAGCATTTT,CASSPARTGGNYSNQPQHF,TRBJ1-5,many,TRBD1,TRBV18
TGTGCCAGCAGCCTCAGGGGCCTCAGCTCTGGGGCCAACGTCCTGACTTTC,CASSLRGLSSGANVLTF,TRBJ2-6,many,.,TRBV12-3/TRBV12-4
TGTGCCAGTAGGGATACTAGCGGGAAACCCTCCTACGAGCAGTACTTC,CASRDTSGKPSYEQYF,TRBJ2-7,.,TRBD2,TRBV19
TGTGCCAGCAGTCTTAGTGGGGGCAGTGGTTCTGAAGCTTTCTTT,CASSLSGGSGSEAFF,TRBJ1-1,many,.,TRBV21-1
TGTGCCAGCAGCTCCTCCTCTAGCGGGGGGAGGAATGAGCAGTTCTTC,CASSSSSSGGRNEQFF,TRBJ2-1,.,TRBD2,TRBV7-3